This is a list of T cell receptor beta chains from one sample in a study of tumor-infiltrating lymphocytes in localized non-small cell lung cancer. Assay: immunoSEQ multiplex PCR; the TCRdb copy retains only in-frame clones and omits some. Of thousands of clones listed, approximately 74% are singletons. The material sequenced was uninvolved lung tissue not adjacent to the tumor. The receptors were sampled from a human donor with non-small cell lung cancer. CDR3s include the opening cysteine and the closing phenylalanine or tryptophan. The D gene is left open where the match is weak. Size tells how often a clone was seen (once, few, many) or the class of an expanded clone, and some rows leave it out.

clone_size	d_call	v_call	j_call	cdr3_aa	cdr3_nt
-	-	TRBV6-5	TRBJ1-1	CASSYSTGNTEAFF	TGTGCCAGCAGTTACTCGACGGGAAACACTGAAGCTTTCTTT
-	TRBD2	TRBV7-2	TRBJ2-1	CASSPGLASDEQFF	TGTGCCAGCAGCCCAGGACTAGCATCCGATGAGCAGTTCTTC
-	TRBD2	TRBV5-6	TRBJ2-7	CASRSGGRASYEQYF	TGTGCCAGCAGGTCCGGCGGGAGGGCGTCCTACGAGCAGTACTTC
-	-	TRBV7-2	TRBJ2-3	CASSLWAGSPTDTQYF	TGTGCCAGCAGCTTATGGGCAGGAAGTCCCACAGATACGCAGTATTTT
-	-	TRBV7-6	TRBJ2-5	CASRPSLPQTQYF	TGTGCCAGCAGGCCCTCACTGCCCCAGACCCAGTACTTC
-	-	TRBV9	TRBJ1-2	CASSPRSEYGYTF	TGTGCCAGCAGCCCCCGGTCCGAATATGGCTACACCTTC
-	TRBD1	TRBV28	TRBJ2-4	CASSSGGDAKNIQYF	TGTGCCAGCAGCTCAGGGGGCGACGCCAAAAACATTCAGTACTTC
-	-	TRBV29-1	TRBJ1-5	CSAAPGLNQPQHF	TGCAGCGCGGCCCCAGGCCTGAATCAGCCCCAGCATTTT
-	-	TRBV30	TRBJ2-2	CAWSFGRAGTGELFF	TGTGCCTGGAGTTTTGGGCGGGCGGGCACCGGGGAGCTGTTTTTT
-	-	TRBV7-2	TRBJ2-7	CASSLPPSLAFREQYF	TGTGCCAGCAGCCTTCCGCCGTCCCTAGCGTTTCGGGAGCAGTACTTC
-	TRBD2	TRBV10-3	TRBJ2-5	CATGTTQETQYF	TGTGCCACTGGGACTACCCAAGAGACCCAGTACTTC
-	TRBD1	TRBV4-3	TRBJ2-6	CASSQDLRTGLPSGANVLTF	TGCGCCAGCAGCCAAGATTTAAGGACAGGGTTGCCCTCTGGGGCCAACGTCCTGACTTTC
-	-	TRBV5-6	TRBJ2-7	CASSPLQLPWGEQYF	TGTGCCAGCAGTCCTCTTCAACTTCCCTGGGGCGAGCAGTACTTC
-	-	TRBV6-5	TRBJ2-5	CASRSLARGPGQYF	TGTGCCAGCAGATCCCTCGCCAGGGGACCAGGGCAGTACTTC
-	-	TRBV4-3	TRBJ2-3	CASSQGTVSTDTQYF	TGCGCCAGCAGCCAGGGGACGGTTAGCACAGATACGCAGTATTTT
-	TRBD2	TRBV4-2	TRBJ2-1	CASSQPQAGGPNEQFF	TGTGCCAGCAGCCAACCTCAAGCGGGAGGGCCGAATGAGCAGTTCTTC
-	TRBD2	TRBV5-4	TRBJ2-2	CASTSLAGGSGELFF	TGTGCCAGCACCTCCTTAGCGGGAGGATCCGGGGAGCTGTTTTTT
few	-	TRBV4-3	TRBJ1-5	CASSHGGSGGNQPQHF	TGCGCCAGCAGCCATGGGGGGTCCGGGGGCAATCAGCCCCAGCATTTT
-	-	TRBV6-5	TRBJ2-3	CASSPGDGTDTQYF	TGTGCCAGCAGTCCGGGAGATGGCACAGATACGCAGTATTTT
-	-	TRBV6-5	TRBJ1-2	CASSYSIEADNYGYTF	TGTGCCAGCAGTTACTCGATTGAAGCGGATAACTATGGCTACACCTTC
-	TRBD2	TRBV15	TRBJ2-3	CATSREAGSTDTQYF	TGTGCCACCAGCAGAGAAGCGGGGTCCACAGATACGCAGTATTTT
-	TRBD2	TRBV5-1	TRBJ2-7	CASSLDAGGTYEQYF	TGCGCCAGCAGCTTGGATGCGGGGGGTACCTACGAGCAGTACTTC
-	-	TRBV6-6	TRBJ2-1	CASSRPRNEQFF	TGTGCCAGCAGTCGACCCCGAAATGAGCAGTTCTTC
-	-	TRBV5-1	TRBJ2-4	CASSLGTVAKNIQYF	TGCGCCAGCAGCTTGGGTACGGTAGCCAAAAACATTCAGTACTTC
-	TRBD1	TRBV7-2	TRBJ1-4	CASSMRQGKLFF	TGTGCCAGCAGCATGAGACAGGGAAAACTGTTTTTT
medium-sized	TRBD1	TRBV18	TRBJ2-7	CASSAGTGDEQYF	TGTGCCAGCTCAGCCGGGACAGGGGACGAGCAGTACTTC
-	TRBD2	TRBV28	TRBJ2-7	CASSLPQREGQYF	TGTGCCAGCAGTTTACCCCAGCGGGAGGGGCAGTACTTC